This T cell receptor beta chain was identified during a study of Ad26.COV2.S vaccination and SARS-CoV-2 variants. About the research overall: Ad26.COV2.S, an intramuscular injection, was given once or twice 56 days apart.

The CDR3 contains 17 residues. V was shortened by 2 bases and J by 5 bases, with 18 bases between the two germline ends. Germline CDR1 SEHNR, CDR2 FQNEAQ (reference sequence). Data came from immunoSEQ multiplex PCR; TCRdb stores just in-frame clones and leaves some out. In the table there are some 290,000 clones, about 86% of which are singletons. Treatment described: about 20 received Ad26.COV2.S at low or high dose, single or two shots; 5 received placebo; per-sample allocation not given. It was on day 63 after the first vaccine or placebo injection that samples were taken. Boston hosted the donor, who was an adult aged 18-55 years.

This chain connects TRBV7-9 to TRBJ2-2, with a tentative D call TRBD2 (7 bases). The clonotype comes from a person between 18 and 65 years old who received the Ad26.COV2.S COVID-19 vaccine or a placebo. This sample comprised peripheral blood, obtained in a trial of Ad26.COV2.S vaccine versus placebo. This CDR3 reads CASSLLSGGFVTGELFF. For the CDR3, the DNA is TGTGCCAGCAGCTTATTATCGGGGGGCTTTGTGACCGGGGAGCTGTTTTTT.